This T cell receptor beta chain was sequenced during a study of T cells in Graves' hyperthyroidism and ophthalmopathy. Amplification of TCR beta CDR3 regions was performed using RNA transcripts as template. RT-PCR in the first round (using the HTBI primer set) targeted the TCR CDR3. TCRdb recomputed calls from the multiplex PCR reads with MiXCR, one row per CDR3 protein. The table has under 550,000 distinct CDR3 sequences, about 20% seen once. Study-level findings and limits: Patients with ophthalmopathy were separated from those with stable hyperthyroidism by a 13 V-J model.

V gave up 3 bases and J gave up 4 bases; unmatched junction bases: 5. The CDR3 is 15 residues long. Germline-derived CDR1 and CDR2 are MGHRA and YSYEKL. This clonotype was seen only a few times. Its target is not known. Clinical symptoms, serum thyroxine, TRAb, thyroid ultrasound and orbital computed tomography informed diagnoses. The sequenced material came from blood. The origin of this receptor is a man in his forties or fifties with Graves' ophthalmopathy. The chain recombines TRBV4-1 with TRBJ2-7; TRBD2 matches 11 bases. The CDR3 DNA sequence: TGCGCCAGCAGCCAGGCGACTAGCGGGGAGTACGAGCAGTACTTC. Amino acids: CASSQATSGEYEQYF.